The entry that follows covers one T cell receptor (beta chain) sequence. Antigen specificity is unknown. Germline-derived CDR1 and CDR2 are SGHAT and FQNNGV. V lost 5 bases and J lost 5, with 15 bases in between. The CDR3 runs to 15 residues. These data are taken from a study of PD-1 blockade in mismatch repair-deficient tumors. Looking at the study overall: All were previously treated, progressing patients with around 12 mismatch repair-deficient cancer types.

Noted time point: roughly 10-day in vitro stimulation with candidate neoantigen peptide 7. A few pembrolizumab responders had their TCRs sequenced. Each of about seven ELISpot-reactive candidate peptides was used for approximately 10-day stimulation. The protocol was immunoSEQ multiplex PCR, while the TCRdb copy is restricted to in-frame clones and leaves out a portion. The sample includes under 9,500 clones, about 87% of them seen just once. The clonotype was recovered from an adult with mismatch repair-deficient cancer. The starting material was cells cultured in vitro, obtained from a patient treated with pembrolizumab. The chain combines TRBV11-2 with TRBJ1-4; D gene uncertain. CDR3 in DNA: TGTGCCAGCAGCCTCACTACCGGTCTCAATGAAAAACTGTTTTTT. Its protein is CASSLTTGLNEKLFF.